Presented here are 18 T cell receptor beta chains from one specimen sequenced in a study of identical twins. TCRdb re-derived calls from the 5' RACE reads in MiXCR, one entry per CDR3 protein. The sample holds just under 550,000 distinct CDR3 sequences; 13% to 15% are singletons and the top ten take around 0.48%. This same sample was also taken into another study, of yellow fever vaccine responses in identical twins.

Input material: CD4+ T cells sorted from blood. The receptors shown here come from a woman between 18 and 30 years old in good health.

In its sample, this clonotype was seen a few times. The CDR3 bases are TGTGCCATCGGGGCAATTAGTCACAATGAGCAGTTCTTC. Amino acid sequence: CAIGAISHNEQFF. The gene calls are TRBV10-3 and TRBJ2-1, with D maybe TRBD1 (5 bases). Trimming took off 8 bases at V and 5 bases at J, with 13 bases between the two ends. The CDR3 covers 13 residues. The germline V gene has CDR1 ENHRY and CDR2 SYGVKD.

This clonotype was recorded a few times. V usage is TRBV20-1 and J usage is TRBJ2-7; D possibly corresponds to TRBD2 (7 bases). The CDR3 covers 13 residues. Germline values: CDR1 DFQATT, CDR2 SNEGSKA (reference sequence). Trimming removed 0 bases from V and 7 bases from J, with 13 bases in between. CDR3 sequence (DNA): TGCAGTGCTAGAGATGCGGGGGCAGGAGAGCAGTACGTC. It specifies CSARDAGAGEQYV.

This clonotype was recorded a few times. V is TRBV20-1 and J is TRBJ2-1; 7 nucleotides line up with TRBD2. The CDR3 loop spans 17 amino acids. The J segment lost 3 bases and the V segment lost 6 bases, leaving 17 bases of the junction unmatched. Germline V lookup: CDR1 DFQATT, CDR2 SNEGSKA (reference sequence). The CDR3 bases are TGCAGTGCCAAGTTACGGGAGGCCCTGATTGGCTACAATGAGCAGTTCTTC. Protein: CSAKLREALIGYNEQFF.

This clonotype was seen more than once but under ten times. In DNA, the CDR3 is TGTGCCAGCAGTTACAGGTCTTCTGGGGCCAACGTCCTGACTTTC. The encoded protein is CASSYRSSGANVLTF. This rearrangement joins TRBV6-5 to TRBJ2-6; D not resolved. The V and J ends lost 2 bases and 1 base respectively, with 6 bases between them. CDR3 length equals 15 residues. Per the germline V gene, CDR1 is MNHEY and CDR2 is SVGAGI.

The genes are TRBV15 and TRBJ2-1; tentatively, D is TRBD1 (6 bases). This CDR3 spans 15 amino acids. The germline V and J ends were trimmed by 1 base and 5 bases, with 12 bases remaining between them. CDR1 is LNHNV and CDR2 is YYDKDF in the germline V gene (reference sequence). Here the CDR3 reads CATSRAATGNNEQFF. CDR3 in DNA: TGTGCCACCAGCAGAGCCGCGACAGGAAACAATGAGCAGTTCTTC.

This clonotype has just a few counts. The rearrangement links TRBV12-3 or TRBV12-4 to TRBJ2-7, with 13 nucleotides matching TRBD2. CDR3 length equals 15 residues. Losses at the gene ends were 5 bases for V and 6 bases for J; bases not matched to a gene: 7. CDR3 sequence (DNA): TGTGCCAGCAGTCTTGGACTAGCGGGAGTTCGCGAGCAGTACTTC. Protein: CASSLGLAGVREQYF.

This clonotype was seen a handful of times. J is TRBJ2-7 and V is TRBV24-1; 9 nucleotides agree with TRBD1. CDR3 size: 15 residues. Germline-derived CDR1 and CDR2 are KGHDR and SFDVKD. V shed 4 bases and J 3 bases; nucleotides not matched to a gene: 6. CDR3 loop: CATSDRDRANYEQYF. DNA of the CDR3: TGTGCCACCAGTGACAGGGACAGGGCGAACTACGAGCAGTACTTC.

This chain links TRBV6-5 with TRBJ2-1; D remains unclear. The germline CDR1 and CDR2 sequences are MNHEY and SVGAGI. The CDR3 consists of 13 residues. Between the trimmed V and J ends, which lost 6 bases and 6 bases, there was a span of 12 bases. For the CDR3, the DNA is TGTGCCAGCAGACTACTCGGAGTCAATGAGCAGTTCTTC. This encodes CASRLLGVNEQFF.

This clonotype turned up a few times. V is TRBV20-1 and J is TRBJ2-5, with 8 nucleotides matching TRBD2. The junction had 10 bases not matched to a gene; V was cut back by 0 bases and J by 4 bases. The CDR3 loop spans 16 amino acids. Germline assignment: CDR1 DFQATT and CDR2 SNEGSKA (reference sequence). This CDR3 is CSARDIGTSRLETQYF. CDR3 in DNA: TGCAGTGCTAGAGATATAGGGACTAGTAGGTTAGAGACCCAGTACTTC.

The CDR3 reads CASSGGLGQGGETQYF. The CDR3 coding sequence is TGTGCCAGCAGCGGAGGACTGGGACAGGGCGGAGAGACCCAGTACTTC. The V and J genes are TRBV3-1 and TRBJ2-5; 9 bases are shared with TRBD1. The CDR3 loop spans 16 amino acids. Germline V gene lookup returns CDR1 LGHDT and CDR2 YNNKEL (reference sequence). V was clipped by 5 bases and J by 4 bases; unmatched bases: 11.

This chain uses TRBV11-2 with TRBJ1-5; D is uncertain. This CDR3 is 13 amino acids long. Germline V CDR1 and CDR2: SGHAT, FQNNGV. Trimming took off 4 bases at V and 1 base at J, with 5 bases between the two ends. The CDR3 here is CASSYTSNQPQHF. The CDR3 DNA reads TGTGCCAGCAGCTATACCAGCAATCAGCCCCAGCATTTT.

The chain links TRBV20-1 to TRBJ2-7; weak D call: TRBD2 (6 bases). There are 11 residues in the CDR3. The V gene's germline CDR1 is DFQATT and CDR2 SNEGSKA (reference sequence). With 2 bases removed from V and 7 bases from J, the gap between germline ends came to 9 bases. The CDR3 region has the DNA TGCAGTGCTAGAACAGCGGGTGAGCAGTACTTC. This gives the protein CSARTAGEQYF.

This clonotype has a handful of counts. The rearrangement uses TRBV5-6 and TRBJ2-7; D ambiguous. The germline V and J ends were trimmed by 1 base and 3 bases, with 17 bases remaining between them. The length of the CDR3 is 16 residues. Germline V gives CDR1 SGHDT, CDR2 YYEEEE. The CDR3 sequence is CASSLKGTTVLYEQYF. The CDR3 DNA sequence: TGTGCCAGCAGCTTGAAGGGCACGACGGTCCTCTACGAGCAGTACTTC.

The genes are TRBV3-1 and TRBJ2-7; D might be TRBD1 (5 bases). This CDR3 contains 13 residues. Germline CDR1 is LGHDT and CDR2 is YNNKEL (reference sequence). Trimming took off 1 base at V and 6 bases at J, with 10 bases between the two ends. The CDR3 protein is CASSQGRGSEQYV. The DNA of the CDR3 is TGTGCCAGCAGCCAAGGTAGGGGTTCCGAGCAGTACGTC.

The genes are TRBV10-3 and TRBJ2-2, with no clear D. Trimming cost V 10 bases and J 4 bases, with 10 bases left between them. The CDR3 sequence is 12 residues long. The V gene's germline CDR1 is ENHRY and CDR2 SYGVKD. The CDR3 loop reads CANADLTGELFF. For the CDR3, the DNA is TGTGCCAACGCAGACCTCACCGGGGAGCTGTTTTTT.

This clonotype has more than one count but fewer than ten. J is TRBJ2-7 and V is TRBV5-1; TRBD2 agrees at 8 bases. The CDR3 loop spans 14 amino acids. V trimming: 2 bases; J trimming: 2 bases; junction bases outside the gene matches: 3. Looked up from germline, CDR1 is SGHRS and CDR2 is YFSETQ. The CDR3 sequence: CASSFSGETYEQYV. The CDR3 nucleotides are TGCGCCAGCAGCTTTAGCGGGGAGACCTACGAGCAGTACGTC.

V is TRBV3-1 and J is TRBJ2-2; no reliable D call. The length of the CDR3 is 12 residues. Germline lookup yields CDR1 LGHDT and CDR2 YNNKEL (reference sequence). The V end lost 1 base, the J end lost 7 bases, and 4 bases lay between the germline ends. The CDR3 protein is CASSQVHGELFF. The CDR3 DNA follows: TGTGCCAGCAGCCAAGTGCACGGGGAGCTGTTTTTT. The whole variable domain, filled in from reference TRBV3-1 and TRBJ2-2, reads DTAVSQTPKYLVTQMGNDKSIKCEQNLGHDTMYWYKQDSKKFLKIMFSYNNKELIINETVPNRFSPKSPDKAHLNLHINSLELGDSAVYFCASSQVHGELFFGEGSRLTVL.

The chain carries TRBV27 and TRBJ2-2; 11 positions match TRBD2. V shed 10 bases, J shed 7 bases, and the junction held 11 bases outside the gene matches. This CDR3 is 15 amino acids long. CDR1 and CDR2 from the germline V gene are MNHEY and SMNVEV (reference sequence). Here the CDR3 reads CAIKTSGVAGGELFF. In DNA, the CDR3 is TGTGCCATCAAGACTAGCGGGGTAGCCGGCGGGGAGCTGTTTTTT.